The clone carrying this T cell receptor beta chain has just a few counts. Its antigen is unidentified. The PCR made use of 60 Vbeta and 13 Jbeta primers. Assay used: immunoSEQ multiplex PCR; TCRdb lists only in-frame clones, some missing. The table has 150,000 to 160,000 clones, approximately 80% seen once. All the people who gave samples were healthy bone marrow donors. This entry is derived from a study of cytomegalovirus exposure and HLA in healthy donors. Study-level findings and limits: A missense DCLRE1C variant was associated with V- and J-gene trimming of TCR beta chains in a later analysis, and an independent cohort replicated the association.

Sequencing was done on a sample of PBMCs. The receptor's source is a woman aged 40-49 years in good health and CMV-seropositive.

In nucleotides, the CDR3 is TGTGCCACTGGGACTAGCGGGAGAACTGGTGAGCAGTTCTTC. Amino acid sequence: CATGTSGRTGEQFF. J is TRBJ2-1 and V is TRBV10-3; 14 positions match TRBD2. The CDR3 has 14 amino acids. Germline V lookup: CDR1 ENHRY, CDR2 SYGVKD. V gave up 10 bases and J gave up 9 bases; unmatched junction bases: 8.